This record covers a single T cell receptor (beta chain). Its matching antigen is unknown. The CDR3 has 14 amino acids. Germline CDR1 SNHLY, CDR2 FYNNEI. The library was made from cDNA and included unique molecular identifiers. TCRdb called the PCR reads again in MiXCR, with one record for every CDR3 protein. Altogether under 650,000 distinct CDR3 sequences are present, roughly 45% being singletons, with the ten largest covering under 2%. The entry originates in a study of post-analysis software for immune sequencing data. Study-level information: Some patients lacked subtype; others had relapsing-remitting, secondary progressive or progressive-relapsing disease. General study results and limits: Included in a set of roughly five TRBV segments more frequent in patients than controls were TRBV5-6, TRBV5-1 and TRBV20-1. For normalized Chao1 diversity, multiple sclerosis patients scored significantly lower than controls did.

The genes are TRBV2 and TRBJ2-4; 8 bases are a match to TRBD2. The tail of the sequence fits TRBJ2-7 better, so the J call may be wrong. The receptor was isolated from a girl between 10 and 17 years old with multiple sclerosis. Sequenced: blood. The CDR3 spells CAGRAGGSYYEQYF. In nucleotides, the CDR3 is TGTGCCGGACGCGCGGGGGGAAGCTACTACGAGCAGTACTTC.